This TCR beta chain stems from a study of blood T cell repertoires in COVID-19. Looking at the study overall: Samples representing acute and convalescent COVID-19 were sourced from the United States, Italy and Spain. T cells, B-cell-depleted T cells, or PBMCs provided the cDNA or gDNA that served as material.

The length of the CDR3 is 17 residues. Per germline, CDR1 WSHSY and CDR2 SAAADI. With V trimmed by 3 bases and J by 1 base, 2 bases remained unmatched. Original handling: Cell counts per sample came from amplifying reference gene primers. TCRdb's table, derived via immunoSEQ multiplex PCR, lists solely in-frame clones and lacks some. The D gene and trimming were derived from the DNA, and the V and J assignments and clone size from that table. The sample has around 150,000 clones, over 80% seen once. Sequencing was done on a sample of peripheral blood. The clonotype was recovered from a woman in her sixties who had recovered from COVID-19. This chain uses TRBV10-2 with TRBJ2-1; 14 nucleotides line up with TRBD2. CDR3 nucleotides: TGCGCCAGCAGTGACAGACTAGCGGGGGGGTCCTACAATGAGCAGTTCTTC. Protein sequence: CASSDRLAGGSYNEQFF.